This TCR beta chain is drawn from a study of OX40 agonist ivuxolimab in advanced cancers. Study in general: Patients were treated with ivuxolimab, an agonistic anti-OX40 (CD134) antibody. Patients receiving dose escalation had hepatocellular carcinoma, melanoma, renal cell or head and neck cancer. Patients achieving partial responses numbered three: one hepatocellular carcinoma case and two cutaneous melanoma cases.

Remarks on this clone: Its antigen remains unidentified.

Trimming took 4 bases from V and 7 from J, leaving 16 bases between them. The CDR3 is 14 residues long. Germline-derived CDR1 and CDR2 are SGHAT and FQNNGV. Study-wide results and caveats: CD4+ and CD8+ blood T cells expanded clonally by week 6 at 0.1 to 3.0 mg/kg.

Data came from immunoSEQ multiplex PCR; TCRdb stores just in-frame clones and leaves some out. Among approximately 90,000 clones listed, around 85% were seen once. The sequence was collected from an adult with an advanced solid tumor such as melanoma, head and neck, liver or kidney cancer. Sequencing used CD4+ or CD8+ T cells sorted from blood, obtained in a trial of the OX40 agonist ivuxolimab. This rearrangement joins TRBV11-2 to TRBJ1-2; weak D call: TRBD1 (5 bases). The CDR3 sequence: CASSSTLGRGGYTF. The CDR3 DNA reads as TGTGCCAGCAGCTCCACGTTAGGGAGGGGTGGCTACACCTTC.